The rows below give T cell receptor beta chains drawn from one sample of a study of blood T cell repertoires in COVID-19. Repertoires were generated with immunoSEQ multiplex PCR, while TCRdb's copy carries only in-frame clones and drops some. The data contain around 200,000 clones, 86% of them singletons. Material for sequencing was peripheral blood. The source is a man between 70 and 80 years old with active or convalescent COVID-19. Each CDR3 is given with its conserved first and last residue. D genes are given only for firm matches. Where a row states a size, it is once, few, many or the class of an expanded clone; other rows omit it.

cdr3_length d_call j_call clone_size v_call cdr3_nt cdr3_aa
15 - TRBJ1-4 - TRBV9 TGTGCCAGCAGCGTAGGACTAAGGGCTAATGAAAAACTGTTTTTT CASSVGLRANEKLFF
15 - TRBJ1-5 - TRBV2 TGTGCCAGCATGGCAGGGGCCTATAGCAATCAGCCCCAGCATTTT CASMAGAYSNQPQHF
12 - TRBJ1-5 - TRBV30 TGTGCCTGGAGTTTGGGCGACCAGCCCCAGCATTTT CAWSLGDQPQHF
15 TRBD2 TRBJ2-2 - TRBV7-9 TGTGCCAGCAGCCCGGGACTAGCGGGATCCGGGGAGCTGTTTTTT CASSPGLAGSGELFF
15 - TRBJ2-1 - TRBV11-2 TGTGCCAGCAGCTTACGAACAAATTCCTACAATGAGCAGTTCTTC CASSLRTNSYNEQFF
11 - TRBJ1-2 - TRBV15 TGTGCCACCAGCAGAGATTTAAGCTACACCTTC CATSRDLSYTF
15 - TRBJ2-3 - TRBV19 TGTGCCAGTAGTGCGACGACAGTAAGCACAGATACGCAGTATTTT CASSATTVSTDTQYF
16 TRBD1 TRBJ2-3 - TRBV5-4 TGTGCCAGCAGCTTACGGACAGGGGGAAGTGCAGATACGCAGTATTTT CASSLRTGGSADTQYF
15 - TRBJ2-2 - TRBV5-1 TGCGCCAGCAGCTATGCAGGGAAGAACACCGGGGAGCTGTTTTTT CASSYAGKNTGELFF
14 TRBD1 TRBJ1-6 - TRBV19 TGTGCCAGTGGAAGGGGACAGGCTAATTCACCCCTCCACTTT CASGRGQANSPLHF
17 TRBD2 TRBJ2-1 once TRBV28 TGTGCCAGCAGTTTGTGGACTAGAGGATCCCCCTACAATGAGCAGTTCTTC CASSLWTRGSPYNEQFF
15 - TRBJ1-4 - TRBV27 TGTGCCAGCAGCCTAGCGCGGCTGGGGAATGAAAAACTGTTTTTT CASSLARLGNEKLFF
14 - TRBJ1-2 - TRBV30 TGTGCCTGGGCCCCGGGGGAGAACTTAGTTCGCTACACCTTC CAWAPGENLVRYTF
13 TRBD1 TRBJ1-2 - TRBV28 TGTGCCAGCAGTATAGGGGACAGGGGGGGCTACACCTTC CASSIGDRGGYTF
16 TRBD1 TRBJ1-2 once TRBV5-1 TGCGCCAGCAGCTTGGGGACAGGGGCCTCCGACTATGGCTACACCTTC CASSLGTGASDYGYTF
13 - TRBJ1-2 - TRBV18 TGTGCCAGCTCACGGGGAGCTAACTATGGCTACACCTTC CASSRGANYGYTF
14 TRBD1 TRBJ2-1 - TRBV7-9 TGTGCCATCGTGACCGGGACAGGGTGGCATGAGCAGTTCTTC CAIVTGTGWHEQFF
14 TRBD1 TRBJ1-5 - TRBV18 TGTGCCAGCTCACGGGACAGGGCGTATCAGCCCCAGCATTTT CASSRDRAYQPQHF
13 TRBD1 TRBJ1-4 - TRBV6-5 TGTGCCAGCACCAGACAGGGTAATGAAAAACTGTTTTTT CASTRQGNEKLFF
14 - TRBJ1-6 once TRBV11-2 TGTGCCAGCAGCTTAGGGCGGGGGAATTCACCCCTCCACTTT CASSLGRGNSPLHF
13 - TRBJ1-2 once TRBV24-1 TGTGCCACCAGTCGAGGTATTTACTATGGCTACACCTTC CATSRGIYYGYTF
14 - TRBJ2-1 - TRBV6-5 TGTGCCAGCAGTTACTCGGAGAACGCTAGGGAGCAGTTCTTC CASSYSENAREQFF
16 TRBD1 TRBJ1-4 - TRBV7-9 TGTGCCAGCAGCCCGGCAAGGACAGGGTGGGATGAAAAACTGTTTTTT CASSPARTGWDEKLFF
15 - TRBJ1-1 - TRBV18 TGTGCCAGCTCACCCCAATACGGGGAGAACACTGAAGCTTTCTTT CASSPQYGENTEAFF
14 - TRBJ1-3 - TRBV6-5 TGTGCCAGCACTTACTCACGGGCTGGAAACACCATATATTTT CASTYSRAGNTIYF
14 TRBD1 TRBJ1-2 once TRBV7-2 TGTGCCAGCACCCCGACCACAGGGGGTCGGGGCTACACCTTC CASTPTTGGRGYTF
17 TRBD1 TRBJ1-2 once TRBV18 TGTGCCAGCTCACCACCAGGACCTAGGACAGGGGGCTGGGGCTACACCTTC CASSPPGPRTGGWGYTF
12 - TRBJ2-7 - TRBV19 TGTGCCAGTAGTAGGGACACTTACGAGCAGTACTTC CASSRDTYEQYF
14 - TRBJ1-1 - TRBV28 TGTGCCAGTATAGACAGGAGGCCGAACACTGAAGCTTTCTTT CASIDRRPNTEAFF
15 - TRBJ1-5 - TRBV21-1 TGTGCCAGCAGCAAAGTGGGAGGGATGCAGCAGCCCCAGCATTTT CASSKVGGMQQPQHF
19 - TRBJ2-6 - TRBV18 TGTGCCAGCTCACCAATGTTGGGTTGGAGGGAACTTGGGGCCAACGTCCTGACTTTC CASSPMLGWRELGANVLTF
20 TRBD1 TRBJ1-3 - TRBV15 TGTGCCACCAGCAGAGATTCCTTGGGACAGGGACTGAAGTCTGGAAACACCATATATTTT CATSRDSLGQGLKSGNTIYF